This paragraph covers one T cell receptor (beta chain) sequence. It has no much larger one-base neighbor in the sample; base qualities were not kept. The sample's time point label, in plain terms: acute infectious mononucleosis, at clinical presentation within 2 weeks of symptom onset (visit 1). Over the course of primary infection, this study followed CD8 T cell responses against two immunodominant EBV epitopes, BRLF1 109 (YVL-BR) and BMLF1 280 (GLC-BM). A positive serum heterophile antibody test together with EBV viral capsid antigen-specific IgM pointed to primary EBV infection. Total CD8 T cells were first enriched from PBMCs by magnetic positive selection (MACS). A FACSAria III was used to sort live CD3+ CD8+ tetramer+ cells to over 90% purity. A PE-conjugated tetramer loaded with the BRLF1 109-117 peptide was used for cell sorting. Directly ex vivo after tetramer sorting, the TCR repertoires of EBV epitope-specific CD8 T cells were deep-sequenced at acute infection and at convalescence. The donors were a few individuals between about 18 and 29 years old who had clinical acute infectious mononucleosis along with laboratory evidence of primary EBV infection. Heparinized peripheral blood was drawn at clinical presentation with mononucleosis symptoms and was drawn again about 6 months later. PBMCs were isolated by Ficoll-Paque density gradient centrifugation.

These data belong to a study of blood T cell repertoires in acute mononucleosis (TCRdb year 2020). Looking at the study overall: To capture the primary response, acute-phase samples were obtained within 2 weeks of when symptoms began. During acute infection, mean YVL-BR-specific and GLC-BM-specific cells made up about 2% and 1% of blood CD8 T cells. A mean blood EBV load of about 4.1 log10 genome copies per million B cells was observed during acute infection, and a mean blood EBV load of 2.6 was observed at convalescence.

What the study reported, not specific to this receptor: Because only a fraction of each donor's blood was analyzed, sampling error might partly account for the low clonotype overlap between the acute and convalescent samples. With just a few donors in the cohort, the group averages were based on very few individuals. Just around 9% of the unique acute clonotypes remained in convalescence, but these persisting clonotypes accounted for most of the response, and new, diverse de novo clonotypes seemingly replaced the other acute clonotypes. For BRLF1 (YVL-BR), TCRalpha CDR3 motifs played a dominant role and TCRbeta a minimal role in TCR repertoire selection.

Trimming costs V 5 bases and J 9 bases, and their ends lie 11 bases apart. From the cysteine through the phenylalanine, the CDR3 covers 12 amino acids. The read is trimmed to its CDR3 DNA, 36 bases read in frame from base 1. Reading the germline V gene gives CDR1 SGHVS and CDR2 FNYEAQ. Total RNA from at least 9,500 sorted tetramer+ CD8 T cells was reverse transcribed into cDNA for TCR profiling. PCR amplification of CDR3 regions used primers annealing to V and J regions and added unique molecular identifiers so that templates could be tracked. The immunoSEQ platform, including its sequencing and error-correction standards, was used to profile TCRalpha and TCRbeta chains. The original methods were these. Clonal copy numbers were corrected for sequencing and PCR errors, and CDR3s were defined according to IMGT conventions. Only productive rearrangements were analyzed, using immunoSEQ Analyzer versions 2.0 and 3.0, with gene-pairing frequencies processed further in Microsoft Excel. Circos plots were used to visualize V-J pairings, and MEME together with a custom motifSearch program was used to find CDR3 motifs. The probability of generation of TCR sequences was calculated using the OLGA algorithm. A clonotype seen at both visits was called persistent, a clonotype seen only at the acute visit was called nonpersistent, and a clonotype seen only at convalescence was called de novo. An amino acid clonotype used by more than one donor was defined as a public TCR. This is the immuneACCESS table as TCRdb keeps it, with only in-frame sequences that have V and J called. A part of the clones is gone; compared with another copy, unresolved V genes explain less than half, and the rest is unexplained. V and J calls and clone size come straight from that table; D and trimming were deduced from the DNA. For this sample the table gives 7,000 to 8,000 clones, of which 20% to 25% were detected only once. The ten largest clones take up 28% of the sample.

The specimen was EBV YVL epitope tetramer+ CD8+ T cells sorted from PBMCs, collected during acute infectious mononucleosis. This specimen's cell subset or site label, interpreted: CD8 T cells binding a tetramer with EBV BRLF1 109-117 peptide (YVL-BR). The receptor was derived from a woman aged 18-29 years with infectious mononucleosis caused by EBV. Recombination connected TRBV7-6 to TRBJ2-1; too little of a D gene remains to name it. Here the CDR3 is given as CASSPAYGEQFF. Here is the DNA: TGTGCCAGCAGCCCTGCTTATGGTGAGCAGTTCTTC.